The 26 T cell receptor beta chains in this list originate from one sample, sequenced in a study of blood T cell repertoires in COVID-19. Assay: immunoSEQ multiplex PCR; the TCRdb copy retains only in-frame clones and omits some. Of 200,000 or so clones in the sample, roughly 91% are singletons; the top ten hold more than 7%. Sequencing was carried out using PBMCs or T cells enriched from blood (not recorded which). The receptors here all came from a man younger than 45 in a cohort exposed to, infected with or recovered from COVID-19 (not recorded which).

This clone was observed many times. This chain joins TRBV28 and TRBJ2-3; D unclear. CDR1 and CDR2 (germline): MDHEN, SYDVKM. Trimming left V 5 bases short and J 7 bases short, with 10 bases between. This CDR3 is 12 amino acids long. The CDR3 bases are TGTGCCAGCAGTCCTTCGGTTAATACGCAGTATTTT. It specifies CASSPSVNTQYF.

V and J are TRBV4-1 and TRBJ2-7, with a possible D match to TRBD2 (6 bases). CDR1 is MGHRA and CDR2 is YSYEKL in the germline V gene. The CDR3 runs to 16 residues. Deletions cut 0 bases from V and 3 bases from J, with 15 bases between. CDR3 DNA: TGCGCCAGCAGCCAAGAACTAGCTCCTGGGGACTACGAGCAGTACTTC. It is translated as CASSQELAPGDYEQYF.

The chain links TRBV19 to TRBJ2-4; D gene unclear. The germline CDR1 and CDR2 sequences are LNHDA and SQIVND (reference sequence). The CDR3 totals 16 residues. The germline V and J ends were trimmed by 4 bases and 1 base, with 14 bases remaining between them. In nucleotides, the CDR3 is TGTGCCAGTAGTACTAGTCTTCCCGGGGCCAAAAACATTCAGTACTTC. Its protein is CASSTSLPGAKNIQYF.

V gene TRBV7-9 combines with J gene TRBJ1-1; D call uncertain. The length of the CDR3 is 17 residues. Germline V gene sequence: CDR1 SEHNR, CDR2 FQNEAQ (reference sequence). V lost 5 bases to trimming and J lost 0 bases, with 19 bases between them. As DNA, the CDR3 is TGTGCCAGCAGCCTTCCTCCCCCCGGGAGGATGAACACTGAAGCTTTCTTT. Translated, it gives CASSLPPPGRMNTEAFF.

The chain has TRBV11-3 and TRBJ2-1; D is unresolved. CDR1 and CDR2 from the germline V gene are SGHNT and YENEEA. This CDR3 has 17 amino acids. V was pared by 5 bases and J by 0 bases, with 17 bases between. CDR3 loop: CASSNLDRYSSYNEQFF. The DNA of the CDR3 is TGTGCCAGCAGCAACCTAGACCGCTATAGCTCCTACAATGAGCAGTTCTTC.

This chain connects TRBV28 to TRBJ2-3, with D hard to call. CDR3 length: 14 amino acids. From germline, CDR1 is MDHEN and CDR2 SYDVKM. V gave up 6 bases and J gave up 6 bases, with 16 bases separating them. Here the CDR3 reads CASSFMTAADTQYF. The CDR3 DNA follows: TGTGCCAGCAGCTTCATGACTGCGGCCGATACGCAGTATTTT.

The chain links TRBV5-1 to TRBJ2-1, with 7 positions matching TRBD2. The CDR3 consists of 14 residues. V gave up 0 bases and J gave up 6 bases; unmatched junction bases: 3. From germline, CDR1 is SGHRS and CDR2 YFSETQ. This chain's CDR3 is CASSLASGLNEQFF. CDR3 sequence (DNA): TGCGCCAGCAGCTTGGCTAGCGGACTCAATGAGCAGTTCTTC.

The rearrangement links TRBV4-3 to TRBJ2-1; D remains ambiguous. The germline gives CDR1 LGHNA, CDR2 YSLEER. The CDR3 runs to 16 residues. V lost 1 base and J lost 0, with 10 bases in between. Written as DNA, the CDR3 is TGCGCCAGCAGCCAAGTTCTTTCTAGCTCCTACAATGAGCAGTTCTTC. Translation: CASSQVLSSSYNEQFF.

The table lists this clone with a count of one. The J gene is TRBJ2-5, the V gene TRBV6-5; TRBD1 might be the D (6 bases). Germline CDR1 MNHEY, CDR2 SVGAGI. This CDR3 spans 12 amino acids. V lost 11 bases and J lost 5, with 15 bases in between. The CDR3 is CAGGRLGETQYF. The CDR3 bases are TGTGCCGGGGGCCGATTAGGGGAGACCCAGTACTTC.

The chain is built from TRBV28 and TRBJ2-4; D possibly corresponds to TRBD2 (6 bases). Trimming pared 7 bases from V and 0 bases from J, leaving 13 bases between. From germline, CDR1 is MDHEN and CDR2 SYDVKM. This CDR3 has 15 residues. The CDR3 DNA follows: TGTGCCAGCATGGGAGCGGGTACAGCCAAAAACATTCAGTACTTC. This sequence encodes CASMGAGTAKNIQYF.

The CDR3 DNA reads as TGTGCCAGTAGCCCCTCCAGCAGGGGAATGGTTGGCTACACCTTC. Translation gives CASSPSSRGMVGYTF. The chain combines TRBV19 with TRBJ1-2, with TRBD1 as a possible D gene (6 bases). This CDR3 is 15 amino acids long. Trimming took off 6 bases at V and 7 bases at J, with 21 bases between the two ends. Germline V gene sequence: CDR1 LNHDA, CDR2 SQIVND (reference sequence). Supplemented by reference TRBV19 and TRBJ1-2, the full variable domain reads DGGITQSPKYLFRKEGQNVTLSCEQNLNHDAMYWYRQDPGQGLRLIYYSQIVNDFQKGDIAEGYSVSREKKESFPLTVTSAQKNPTAFYLCASSPSSRGMVGYTFGSGTRLTVV.

This chain's CDR3 is CASSRRGARRNEKLFF. The CDR3, as DNA: TGTGCCAGCAGCCGTAGGGGCGCGCGAAGAAATGAAAAACTGTTTTTT. V usage is TRBV7-2 and J usage is TRBJ1-4; the D gene is possibly TRBD1 (5 bases). V lost 5 bases to trimming and J lost 5 bases, with 18 bases between them. The CDR3 length is 16 residues. CDR1 SGHTA and CDR2 FQGNSA come from the germline V gene.

A single count supports this clone. The gene calls are TRBV29-1 and TRBJ2-3; no definite D call. V was shortened by 4 bases and J by 3 bases, with 17 bases between the two germline ends. The CDR3 is made up of 15 amino acids. Germline V gene sequence: CDR1 SQVTM, CDR2 ANQGSEA. In nucleotides, the CDR3 is TGCAGCGTTGCTCGCGCCCTTGAGGCGACAGATACGCAGTATTTT. Translating gives CSVARALEATDTQYF.

The rearrangement uses TRBV25-1 and TRBJ2-4; the D is unclear. This CDR3 comprises 16 residues. Germline V gene sequence: CDR1 MGHDK, CDR2 SYGVNS. The V end lost 1 base, the J end lost 0 bases, and 10 bases lay between the germline ends. CDR3 residues: CASSESRAKAKNIQYF. The CDR3, as DNA: TGTGCCAGCAGTGAATCAAGAGCCAAAGCCAAAAACATTCAGTACTTC.

This chain uses TRBV27 with TRBJ2-7, with no clear D. CDR3 length: 13 residues. Germline V lookup: CDR1 MNHEY, CDR2 SMNVEV (reference sequence). Deletions cut 3 bases from V and 5 bases from J, with 11 bases between. CDR3 bases: TGTGCCAGCAGTTTTACACCCCCCAACGAGCAGTACTTC. Translated, it gives CASSFTPPNEQYF.

The V call is TRBV5-4, the J call TRBJ2-1; 7 bases line up with TRBD2. This CDR3 comprises 13 residues. J gave up 15 bases and V 4 bases, and 13 bases lay outside the gene matches. Germline CDR1 reads SGHNT; CDR2 reads YYREEE (reference sequence). CDR3: CASSVGTSEVPFF. The CDR3, as DNA: TGTGCCAGCAGCGTTGGAACTAGCGAGGTTCCGTTCTTC.

The chain carries TRBV5-4 and TRBJ2-2; 7 bases line up with TRBD2. CDR3 length: 16 amino acids. The ends lost 3 bases at V and 6 bases at J; junction bases unmatched: 11. The germline V gene encodes CDR1 SGHNT and CDR2 YYREEE (reference sequence). The CDR3: CASSSATSPAAGELFF. CDR3 DNA: TGTGCCAGCAGCTCCGCGACTAGCCCGGCCGCCGGGGAGCTGTTTTTT.

J is TRBJ1-2 and V is TRBV4-1; D gene unclear. The germline V gene has CDR1 MGHRA and CDR2 YSYEKL. The CDR3 contains 16 residues. Between the trimmed V and J ends, which lost 5 bases and 5 bases, there was a span of 21 bases. CDR3 in DNA: TGCGCCAGCAGCAGATTCCACCCCCGCGCCGTATATGGCTACACCTTC. Protein sequence: CASSRFHPRAVYGYTF.

V usage is TRBV24-1 and J usage is TRBJ2-7; the match to TRBD1 covers 10 bases. Losses at the gene ends were 7 bases for V and 6 bases for J; bases not matched to a gene: 8. Per germline, CDR1 KGHDR and CDR2 SFDVKD. This CDR3 region has 14 residues. The CDR3 sequence: CATSFGTGVSEQYF. Here the CDR3 DNA reads TGTGCCACCAGCTTCGGGACAGGGGTCTCCGAGCAGTACTTC.

This rearrangement joins TRBV27 to TRBJ1-2, with 11 bases matching TRBD1. With V trimmed by 3 bases and J by 3 bases, 9 bases remained unmatched. There are 17 residues in the CDR3. Per the germline V gene, CDR1 is MNHEY and CDR2 is SMNVEV (reference sequence). The CDR3 is CASSFKDRGPQHYGYTF. DNA for the CDR3: TGTGCCAGCAGTTTTAAGGACAGGGGGCCGCAGCACTATGGCTACACCTTC.

The rearrangement joins TRBV7-9 to TRBJ2-7; a possible D gene is TRBD1 (6 bases). Trimming left V 1 base short and J 6 bases short, with 10 bases between. This CDR3 region has 13 residues. CDR1 and CDR2 (germline): SEHNR, FQNEAQ (reference sequence). As DNA, the CDR3 is TGTGCCAGCAGCTTAGAGGACAGAGGCGAGCAGTACTTC. Its translation: CASSLEDRGEQYF.

This chain connects TRBV4-3 to TRBJ2-5, with TRBD1 as a possible D gene (6 bases). Germline CDR1 LGHNA, CDR2 YSLEER. V lost 0 bases to trimming and J lost 3 bases, with 11 bases between them. This CDR3 has 15 amino acids. CDR3 residues: CASSQDWGRKETQYF. Written as DNA, the CDR3 is TGCGCCAGCAGCCAAGATTGGGGGCGCAAAGAGACCCAGTACTTC.

This clone was seen only once. This chain joins TRBV6-1 and TRBJ2-6; tentatively, D is TRBD1 (6 bases). The CDR3 loop spans 16 amino acids. CDR1 is MNHNS, CDR2 SASEGT, per germline. V was clipped by 3 bases and J by 0 bases, with 9 bases between them. Here the CDR3 DNA reads TGTGCCAGCAGTGATGACAGGTTCTCTGGGGCCAACGTCCTGACTTTC. This gives the protein CASSDDRFSGANVLTF.

The count of this clone is one. J is TRBJ1-2 and V is TRBV19; no clear D gene. Between the trimmed V and J ends, which lost 6 bases and 8 bases, there was a span of 16 bases. Germline V gives CDR1 LNHDA, CDR2 SQIVND (reference sequence). The CDR3 consists of 13 residues. The CDR3 region is CASRTPGSGGYTF. The CDR3, as DNA: TGTGCCAGTAGGACCCCGGGTAGCGGAGGCTACACCTTC.

The chain recombines TRBV7-2 with TRBJ2-5; D gene unclear. With 5 bases removed from V and 5 bases from J, the gap between germline ends came to 9 bases. Germline loops: CDR1 SGHTA, CDR2 FQGNSA. This CDR3 is built from 12 residues. The CDR3 bases are TGTGCCAGCAGCAAATATAGCGAGACCCAGTACTTC. It is translated as CASSKYSETQYF.

This clone was observed a single time. The V call is TRBV28, the J call TRBJ2-7; D is ambiguous. Trimming took off 2 bases at V and 3 bases at J, with 5 bases between the two ends. CDR3 length: 12 residues. Germline values: CDR1 MDHEN, CDR2 SYDVKM. The CDR3 bases are TGTGCCAGCAGTTTACACTACTACGAGCAGTACTTC. Encoded protein: CASSLHYYEQYF.